This T cell receptor (beta chain) was recorded in a study of blood T cell repertoires in COVID-19. Study-wide background: Samples came from the United States, Italy and Spain, spanning acute and convalescent COVID-19. PBMCs, B-cell-depleted T cells, or T cells provided the cDNA or gDNA that made up the material.

This CDR3 comprises 16 residues. The ends lost 2 bases at V and 0 bases at J; junction bases unmatched: 1. CDR1 is ENHRY, CDR2 SYGVKD, per germline. As handled by the study authors: Reference gene primers were amplified, and this amplification served to estimate nucleated cell counts. Profiling relied on immunoSEQ multiplex PCR, and the TCRdb table lists in-frame clones only, not all of them. V and J calls and clone size are those listed in that table; D and trimming were worked out from the DNA. The table has about 170,000 clones, 80% to 90% seen once. V gene TRBV10-3 combines with J gene TRBJ2-7; 13 bases are shared with TRBD2. The receptor's source is a woman in her 70s who had recovered from COVID-19. The sample taken for sequencing was peripheral blood. CDR3 sequence: CAISERTSGSSYEQYF. The CDR3 DNA reads as TGTGCCATCAGTGAGAGGACTAGCGGGAGCTCCTACGAGCAGTACTTC.